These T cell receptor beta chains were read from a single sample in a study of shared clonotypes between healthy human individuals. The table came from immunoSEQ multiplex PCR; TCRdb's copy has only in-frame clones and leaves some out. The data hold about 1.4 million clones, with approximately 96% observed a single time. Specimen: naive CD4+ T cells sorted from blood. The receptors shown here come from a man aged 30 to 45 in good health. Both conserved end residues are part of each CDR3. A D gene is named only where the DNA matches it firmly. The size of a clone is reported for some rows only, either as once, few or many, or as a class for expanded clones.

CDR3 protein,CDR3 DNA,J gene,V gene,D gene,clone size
CASSVRLAPNEQFF,TGTGCCAGCAGCGTTAGACTAGCTCCCAATGAGCAGTTCTTC,TRBJ2-1,TRBV9,TRBD2,once
CASTKGAGDTQYF,TGTGCCAGTACCAAGGGGGCCGGTGATACGCAGTATTTT,TRBJ2-3,TRBV19,TRBD1,-
CASSQSGNQETQYF,TGTGCCAGCAGTCAGAGCGGGAACCAAGAGACCCAGTACTTC,TRBJ2-5,TRBV6-1,TRBD2,-
CASSLEVQVYRNTEAFF,TGTGCCAGCAGCTTAGAGGTTCAGGTGTATCGGAACACTGAAGCTTTCTTT,TRBJ1-1,TRBV7-9,-,-
CASRGVLLDEQYF,TGTGCCAGCAGAGGGGTTTTACTGGACGAGCAGTACTTC,TRBJ2-7,TRBV7-8,-,-
CASRPGTGVNEQYF,TGTGCCAGCAGGCCCGGGACAGGGGTCAACGAGCAGTACTTC,TRBJ2-7,TRBV6-5,TRBD1,-
CASSSGSADYGYTF,TGCGCCAGCAGCTCAGGGAGTGCGGACTATGGCTACACCTTC,TRBJ1-2,TRBV5-1,-,few
CASSSQGVNTGELFF,TGTGCCAGCAGCTCCCAGGGGGTTAACACCGGGGAGCTGTTTTTT,TRBJ2-2,TRBV5-4,TRBD1,once
CASRTSGRAGSTDTQYF,TGCGCCAGCAGGACTAGCGGGAGGGCCGGAAGTACAGATACGCAGTATTTT,TRBJ2-3,TRBV5-1,TRBD2,-
CASSLWVSNGELFF,TGTGCCAGCAGTTTATGGGTTTCGAACGGGGAGCTGTTTTTT,TRBJ2-2,TRBV27,-,-
CASSLGDREVEETQYF,TGCGCCAGCAGCTTGGGGGACAGGGAGGTGGAAGAGACCCAGTACTTC,TRBJ2-5,TRBV5-1,TRBD1,-
CASSLGATSGRITDTQYF,TGTGCCAGCAGCTTAGGGGCGACTAGCGGGAGGATCACAGATACGCAGTATTTT,TRBJ2-3,TRBV7-6,TRBD2,-
CANPGGRYEQYF,TGCGCCAATCCCGGGGGTCGATACGAGCAGTACTTC,TRBJ2-7,TRBV10-2,-,-